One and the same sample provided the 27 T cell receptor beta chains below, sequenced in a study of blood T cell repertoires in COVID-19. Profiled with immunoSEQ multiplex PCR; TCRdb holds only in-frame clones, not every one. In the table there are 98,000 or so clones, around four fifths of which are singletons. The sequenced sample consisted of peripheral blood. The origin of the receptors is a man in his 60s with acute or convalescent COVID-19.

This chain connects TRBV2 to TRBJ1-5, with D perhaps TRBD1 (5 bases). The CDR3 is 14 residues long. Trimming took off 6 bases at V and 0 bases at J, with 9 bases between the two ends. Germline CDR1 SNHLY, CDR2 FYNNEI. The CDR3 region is CASRDRASNQPQHF. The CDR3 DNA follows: TGTGCCAGCAGAGACAGAGCTAGCAATCAGCCCCAGCATTTT. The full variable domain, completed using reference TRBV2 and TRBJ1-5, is EPEVTQTPSHQVTQMGQEVILRCVPISNHLYFYWYRQILGQKVEFLVSFYNNEISEKSEIFDDQFSVERPDGSNFTLKIRSTKLEDSAMYFCASRDRASNQPQHFGDGTRLSIL.

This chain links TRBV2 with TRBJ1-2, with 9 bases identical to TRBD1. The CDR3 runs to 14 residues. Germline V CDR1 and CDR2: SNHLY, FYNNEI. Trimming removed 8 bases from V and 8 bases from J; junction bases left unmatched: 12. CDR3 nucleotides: TGTGCCAGCCTCGCGGGACAGGGCGGATACGGCTACACCTTC. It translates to CASLAGQGGYGYTF.

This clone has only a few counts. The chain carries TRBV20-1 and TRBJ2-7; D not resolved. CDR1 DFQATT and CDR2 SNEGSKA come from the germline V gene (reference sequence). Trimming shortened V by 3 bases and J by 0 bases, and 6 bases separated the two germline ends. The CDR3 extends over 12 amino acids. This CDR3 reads CSASDNSYEQYF. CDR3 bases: TGCAGTGCTAGTGACAACTCCTACGAGCAGTACTTC.

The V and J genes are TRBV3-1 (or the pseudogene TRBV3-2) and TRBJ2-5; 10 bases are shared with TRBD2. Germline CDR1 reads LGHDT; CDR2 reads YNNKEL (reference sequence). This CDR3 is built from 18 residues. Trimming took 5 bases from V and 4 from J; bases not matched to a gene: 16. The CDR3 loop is CASSSKGLANEMGETQYF. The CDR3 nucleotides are TGTGCCAGCAGCTCAAAGGGACTAGCGAACGAAATGGGAGAGACCCAGTACTTC.

The DNA for the CDR3 is TGTGCCAGCAGCCTTAGCGGGAGCTACAATGAGCAGTTCTTC. Protein product: CASSLSGSYNEQFF. J is TRBJ2-1 and V is TRBV7-2; TRBD2 matches at 9 bases. There are 14 residues in the CDR3. Germline CDR1 SGHTA, CDR2 FQGNSA. Trimming took 5 bases from V and 3 from J; bases not matched to a gene: 2.

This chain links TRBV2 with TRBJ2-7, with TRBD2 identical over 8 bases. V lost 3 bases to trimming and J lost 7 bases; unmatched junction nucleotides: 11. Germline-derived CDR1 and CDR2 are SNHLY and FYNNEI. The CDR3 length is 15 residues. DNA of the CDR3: TGTGCCAGCAGTGAGCAGCGGGGGCCTTTAATGGAGCAGTACTTC. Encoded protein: CASSEQRGPLMEQYF.

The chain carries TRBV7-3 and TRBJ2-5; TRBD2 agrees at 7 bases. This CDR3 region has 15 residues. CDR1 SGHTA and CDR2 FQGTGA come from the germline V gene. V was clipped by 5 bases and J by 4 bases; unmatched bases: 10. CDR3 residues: CASSPGWGEGETQYF. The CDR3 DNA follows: TGTGCCAGCAGCCCCGGTTGGGGGGAGGGAGAGACCCAGTACTTC.

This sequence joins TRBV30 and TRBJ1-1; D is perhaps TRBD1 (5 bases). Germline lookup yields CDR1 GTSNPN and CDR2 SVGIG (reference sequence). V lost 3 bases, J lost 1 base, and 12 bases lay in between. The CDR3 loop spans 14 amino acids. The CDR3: CAWRYPRENTEAFF. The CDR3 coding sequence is TGTGCCTGGAGATACCCCAGGGAGAACACTGAAGCTTTCTTT.

The CDR3 region is CASSLDSTNYGYTF. The CDR3 coding sequence is TGTGCCAGCAGCTTAGACAGTACTAACTATGGCTACACCTTC. The rearrangement links TRBV5-4 to TRBJ1-2, with D possibly matching TRBD1 (5 bases). V lost 2 bases to trimming and J lost 0 bases, with 8 bases between them. Germline-derived CDR1 and CDR2 are SGHNT and YYREEE (reference sequence). The CDR3 extends over 14 amino acids.

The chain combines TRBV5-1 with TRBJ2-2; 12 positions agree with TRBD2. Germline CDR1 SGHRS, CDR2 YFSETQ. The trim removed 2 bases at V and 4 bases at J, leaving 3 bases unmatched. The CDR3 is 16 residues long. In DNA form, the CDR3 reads TGCGCCAGCAGCTTACGACTAGCGGGAGTCACCGGGGAGCTGTTTTTT. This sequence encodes CASSLRLAGVTGELFF.

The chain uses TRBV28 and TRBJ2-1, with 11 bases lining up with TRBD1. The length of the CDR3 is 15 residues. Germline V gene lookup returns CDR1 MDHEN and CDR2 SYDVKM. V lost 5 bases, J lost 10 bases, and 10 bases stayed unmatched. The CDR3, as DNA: TGTGCCAGCAGTCCTTGGACAGGGGGCGCCGGGGAGCAGTTCTTC. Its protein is CASSPWTGGAGEQFF.

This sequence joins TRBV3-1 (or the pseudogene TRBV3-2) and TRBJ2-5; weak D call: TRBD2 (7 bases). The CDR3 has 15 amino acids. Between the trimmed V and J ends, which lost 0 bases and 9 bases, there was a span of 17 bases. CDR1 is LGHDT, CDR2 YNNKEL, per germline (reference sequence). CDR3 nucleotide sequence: TGTGCCAGCAGCCAAGATCTCGGGGGGCTACGGGCCCAGTACTTC. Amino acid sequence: CASSQDLGGLRAQYF.

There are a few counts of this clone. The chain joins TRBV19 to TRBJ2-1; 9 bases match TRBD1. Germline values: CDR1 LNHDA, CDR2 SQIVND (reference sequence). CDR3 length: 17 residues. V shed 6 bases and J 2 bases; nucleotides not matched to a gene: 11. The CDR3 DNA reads TGTGCCAGTAGACCGGGACAGGGAAAGGGGACCTACAATGAGCAGTTCTTC. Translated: CASRPGQGKGTYNEQFF.

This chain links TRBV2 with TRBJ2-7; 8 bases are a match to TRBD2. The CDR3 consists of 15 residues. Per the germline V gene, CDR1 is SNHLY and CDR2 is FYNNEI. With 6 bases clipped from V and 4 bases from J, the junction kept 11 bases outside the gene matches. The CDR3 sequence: CASREGLAGGYEQYF. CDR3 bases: TGTGCCAGCAGGGAGGGGCTAGCGGGCGGATACGAGCAGTACTTC.

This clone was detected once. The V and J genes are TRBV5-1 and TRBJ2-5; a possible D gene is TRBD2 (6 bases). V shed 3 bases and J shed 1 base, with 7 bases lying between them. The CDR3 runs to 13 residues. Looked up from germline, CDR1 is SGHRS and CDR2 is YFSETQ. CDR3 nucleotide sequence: TGCGCCAGCAGCTCCGGGGGCCAAGAGACCCAGTACTTC. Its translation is CASSSGGQETQYF.

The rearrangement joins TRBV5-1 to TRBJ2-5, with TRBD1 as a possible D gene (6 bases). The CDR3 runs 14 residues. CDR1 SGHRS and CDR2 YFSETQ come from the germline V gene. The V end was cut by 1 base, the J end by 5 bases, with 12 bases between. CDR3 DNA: TGCGCCAGCAGCTTGTCAGGGGCCGGGGAGACCCAGTACTTC. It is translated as CASSLSGAGETQYF.

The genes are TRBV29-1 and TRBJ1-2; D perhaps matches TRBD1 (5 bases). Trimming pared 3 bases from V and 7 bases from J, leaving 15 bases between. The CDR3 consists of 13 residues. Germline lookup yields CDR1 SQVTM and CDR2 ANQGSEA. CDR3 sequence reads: CSVEPGRRGGYTF. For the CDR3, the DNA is TGCAGCGTTGAGCCGGGACGGCGGGGTGGCTACACCTTC.

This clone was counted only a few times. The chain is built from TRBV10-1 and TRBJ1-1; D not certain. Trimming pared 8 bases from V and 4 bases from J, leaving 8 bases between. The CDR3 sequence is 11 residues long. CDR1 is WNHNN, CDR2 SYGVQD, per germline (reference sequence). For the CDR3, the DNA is TGCGCCAGCTCTTCCTTCACTGAAGCTTTCTTT. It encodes CASSSFTEAFF.

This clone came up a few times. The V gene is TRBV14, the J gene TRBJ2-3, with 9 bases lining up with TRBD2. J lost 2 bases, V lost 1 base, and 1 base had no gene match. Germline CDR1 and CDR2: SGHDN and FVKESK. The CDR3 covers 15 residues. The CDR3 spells CASSQASGVTDTQYF. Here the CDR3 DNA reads TGTGCCAGCAGCCAAGCTAGCGGGGTCACAGATACGCAGTATTTT.

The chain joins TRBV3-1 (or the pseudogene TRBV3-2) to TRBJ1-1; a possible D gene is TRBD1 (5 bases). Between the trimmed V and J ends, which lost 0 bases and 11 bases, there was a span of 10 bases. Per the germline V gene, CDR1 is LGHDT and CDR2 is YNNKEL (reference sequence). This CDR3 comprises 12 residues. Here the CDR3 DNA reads TGTGCCAGCAGCCAAGAGCGGGGGTGGGCTTTCTTT. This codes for CASSQERGWAFF.

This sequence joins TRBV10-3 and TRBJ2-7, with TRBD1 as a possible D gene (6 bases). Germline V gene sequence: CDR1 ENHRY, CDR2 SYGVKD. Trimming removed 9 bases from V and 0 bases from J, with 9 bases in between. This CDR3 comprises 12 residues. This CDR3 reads CAMRTVSYEQYF. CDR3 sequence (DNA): TGTGCCATGCGGACAGTCTCCTACGAGCAGTACTTC.

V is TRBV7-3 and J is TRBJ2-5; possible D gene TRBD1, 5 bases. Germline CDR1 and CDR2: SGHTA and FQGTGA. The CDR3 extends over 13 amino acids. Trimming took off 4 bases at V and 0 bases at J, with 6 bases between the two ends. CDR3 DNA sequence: TGTGCCAGCAGCTCAGGGTACCAAGAGACCCAGTACTTC. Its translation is CASSSGYQETQYF.

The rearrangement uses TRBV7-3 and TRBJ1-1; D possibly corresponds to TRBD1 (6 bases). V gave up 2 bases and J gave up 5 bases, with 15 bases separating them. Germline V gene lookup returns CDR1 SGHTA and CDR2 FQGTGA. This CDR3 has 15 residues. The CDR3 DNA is TGTGCCAGCAGCTTATGGGGGCCAGTTGGGACTGAAGCTTTCTTT. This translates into CASSLWGPVGTEAFF. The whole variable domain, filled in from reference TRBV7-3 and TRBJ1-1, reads GAGVSQTPSNKVTEKGKYVELRCDPISGHTALYWYRQSLGQGPEFLIYFQGTGAADDSGLPNDRFFAVRPEGSVSTLKIQRTERGDSAVYLCASSLWGPVGTEAFFGQGTRLTVV.

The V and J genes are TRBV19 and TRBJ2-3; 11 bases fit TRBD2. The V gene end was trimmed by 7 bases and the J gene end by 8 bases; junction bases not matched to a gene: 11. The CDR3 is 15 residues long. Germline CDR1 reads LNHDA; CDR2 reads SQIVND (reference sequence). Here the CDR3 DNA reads TGTGCCAGTACGACTAGCGGGGAATTAGTTGGTACGCAGTATTTT. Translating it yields CASTTSGELVGTQYF.

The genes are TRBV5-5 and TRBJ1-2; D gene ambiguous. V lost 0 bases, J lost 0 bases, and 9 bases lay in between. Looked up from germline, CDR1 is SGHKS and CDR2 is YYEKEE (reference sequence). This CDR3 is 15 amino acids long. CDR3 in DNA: TGTGCCAGCAGCTTGGACGTCCTAGCTAACTATGGCTACACCTTC. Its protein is CASSLDVLANYGYTF. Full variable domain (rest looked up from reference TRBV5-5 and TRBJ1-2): DAGVTQSPTHLIKTRGQQVTLRCSPISGHKSVSWYQQVLGQGPQFIFQYYEKEERGRGNFPDRFSARQFPNYSSELNVNALLLGDSALYLCASSLDVLANYGYTFGSGTRLTVV.

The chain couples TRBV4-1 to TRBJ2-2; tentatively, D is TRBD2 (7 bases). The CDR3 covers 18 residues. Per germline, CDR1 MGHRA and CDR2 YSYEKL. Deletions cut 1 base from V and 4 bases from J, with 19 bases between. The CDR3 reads CASSQGISTGGSTGELFF. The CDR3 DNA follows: TGCGCCAGCAGCCAAGGCATATCAACGGGGGGCTCCACCGGGGAGCTGTTTTTT.

CDR3: CASSPRTGVADTQYF. The CDR3 DNA reads as TGTGCCAGTAGTCCCCGGACAGGAGTGGCAGATACGCAGTATTTT. The chain carries TRBV19 and TRBJ2-3; TRBD1 aligns across 7 bases. From germline, CDR1 is LNHDA and CDR2 SQIVND (reference sequence). This CDR3 spans 15 amino acids. V shed 5 bases, J shed 4 bases, and the junction held 9 bases outside the gene matches. Combining the CDR3 with reference TRBV19 and TRBJ2-3 gives the whole variable domain DGGITQSPKYLFRKEGQNVTLSCEQNLNHDAMYWYRQDPGQGLRLIYYSQIVNDFQKGDIAEGYSVSREKKESFPLTVTSAQKNPTAFYLCASSPRTGVADTQYFGPGTRLTVL.